The rows below give T cell receptor beta chains drawn from one sample of a study of blood T cell repertoires in COVID-19. TCRdb's copy holds only in-frame clones and misses some; the assay was immunoSEQ multiplex PCR. The sample holds roughly 430,000 clones; around nine tenths are singletons and the top ten take 1.2% to 1.5%. Material: PBMCs or T cells enriched from blood (not recorded which). These receptors were taken from a woman under 30 who had been exposed to COVID-19. Both conserved end residues are part of each CDR3. D genes are given only for firm matches. Expanded clones get a size class; other rows say once, few or many, or leave the size out.

size	V	J	D	DNA	CDR3
.	TRBV6-5	TRBJ1-5	.	TGTGCCAGCAGTTACTCAGTAGGGGCCAATCAGCCCCAGCATTTT	CASSYSVGANQPQHF
.	TRBV4-3	TRBJ1-2	.	TGCGCCAGCAGCCAAGATTCCGGAACGCGGTCTAACTATGGCTACACCTTC	CASSQDSGTRSNYGYTF
.	TRBV10-3	TRBJ1-1	.	TGTGCCATCAGTGAGCAACAGGGTTCCACTGAAGCTTTCTTT	CAISEQQGSTEAFF
.	TRBV14	TRBJ1-6	.	TGTGCCAGCAGCCAAGAAATCCGGGATTCACCCCTCCACTTT	CASSQEIRDSPLHF
.	TRBV3-1/TRBV3-2	TRBJ1-2	.	TGTGCCAGCAGCCAAGAGCTTCCGGTCTCTGGCTACACCTTC	CASSQELPVSGYTF
.	TRBV18	TRBJ2-5	.	TGTGCCAGCTCACCACCGGTTCGGGAAGGGAGGGAGACCCAGTACTTC	CASSPPVREGRETQYF
.	TRBV4-3	TRBJ2-7	.	TGCGCCAGCAGCCAAGATAAGGGAGCCTTCTACGAGCAGTACTTC	CASSQDKGAFYEQYF
.	TRBV13	TRBJ2-1	TRBD1	TGTGCCAGCAGCCCACAGGGGGTTTACAATGAGCAGTTCTTC	CASSPQGVYNEQFF
.	TRBV1	TRBJ2-3	.	TGCACCAGCAGCCAAGCTGTGCAGTGCACAGATACGCAGTATTTT	CTSSQAVQCTDTQYF
.	TRBV6-5	TRBJ2-7	.	TGTGCCAGCAGTTACCGGACAGTCCGGAGCAACGAGCAGTACTTC	CASSYRTVRSNEQYF
.	TRBV20-1	TRBJ2-1	TRBD2	TGCAGTGCTAGTCCCAGCGGGAGGCCTCGCTCCTACAATGAGCAGTTCTTC	CSASPSGRPRSYNEQFF
.	TRBV10-1	TRBJ1-1	.	TGCGCCAGCAAGGACACAGTCAAGAGGCATTGCGGTAACACTGAAGCTTTCTTT	CASKDTVKRHCGNTEAFF
.	TRBV29-1	TRBJ2-1	TRBD2	TGCAGCGTTGAAGGGGCCAGCGGGGGGCCCCTTGAGCAGTTCTTC	CSVEGASGGPLEQFF
few	TRBV13	TRBJ2-7	.	TGTGCCAGCAGCTCCGACAGTTCCTACGAGCAGTACTTC	CASSSDSSYEQYF
.	TRBV9	TRBJ2-7	TRBD1	TGTGCCAGCAGCCCTTTCAGGACAGGGGAATTCTACGAGCAGTACTTC	CASSPFRTGEFYEQYF
.	TRBV2	TRBJ2-7	.	TGTGCCAGCAGTGACACTGCGCAGTACTTC	CASSDTAQYF
.	TRBV4-1	TRBJ1-5	.	TGCGCCAGCAGCCAAGATCCTGGGAGCGGGCAGCCCCAGCATTTT	CASSQDPGSGQPQHF
.	TRBV7-2	TRBJ1-2	.	TGTGCCAGCAGCTATCCGGGACAACCCTCTAACTATGGCTACACCTTC	CASSYPGQPSNYGYTF
.	TRBV9	TRBJ2-1	TRBD2	TGTGCCAGCAGCGTAGGCAGTAGCGGGGGGGGAGGCAATGAGCAGTTCTTC	CASSVGSSGGGGNEQFF
few	TRBV10-1	TRBJ2-7	TRBD1	TGCGCCAGCAGGGCGGGACAGGGGCGGTTTCTTCGATACGAGCAGTACTTC	CASRAGQGRFLRYEQYF
.	TRBV27	TRBJ1-2	.	TGTGCCAGCAGCGGGGGGGCCTTCTATGGCTACACCTTC	CASSGGAFYGYTF
.	TRBV20-1	TRBJ1-6	.	TGCAGTGCTAGTAGGGTGTTTGTCGGGACAAACCTTGGGGGTAATTCACCCCTCCACTTT	CSASRVFVGTNLGGNSPLHF
.	TRBV24-1	TRBJ2-2	.	TGTGCCACCAGCACTAGTCGGGGCACCGGGGAGCTGTTTTTT	CATSTSRGTGELFF
.	TRBV19	TRBJ2-5	TRBD1	TGTGCCAGTTCGGGACAGGCCCTCGCGGAGACCCAGTACTTC	CASSGQALAETQYF
once	TRBV13	TRBJ2-1	TRBD2	TGTGCCAGCAGTCCCGGGGGGGCAATTGAGCAGTTCTTC	CASSPGGAIEQFF
.	TRBV18	TRBJ2-3	TRBD2	TGTGCCAGCTCACCAGTCACTAGCGGGTCTAGCACAGATACGCAGTATTTT	CASSPVTSGSSTDTQYF
.	TRBV5-1	TRBJ1-3	.	TGCGCCAGCAGCTTACGGGGAGGATTCTCTGGAAACACCATATATTTT	CASSLRGGFSGNTIYF
.	TRBV27	TRBJ1-1	.	TGTGCCAGCAGTTTCGGGGTGGGGAATAGGGCTTTCTTT	CASSFGVGNRAFF
few	TRBV4-2	TRBJ2-7	.	TGTGCCAGCAGCTCGGGACTGGGAGGGGGTCGGGGCGAGCAGTACTTC	CASSSGLGGGRGEQYF
.	TRBV11-2	TRBJ2-1	TRBD2	TGTGCCAGCAGCTTATTCCGACTAGCGGAAAACAATGAGCAGTTCTTC	CASSLFRLAENNEQFF
.	TRBV9	TRBJ1-1	.	TGTGCCAGCAGCCCCCAGGAGGGCTTGGTGAACACTGAAGCTTTCTTT	CASSPQEGLVNTEAFF
.	TRBV4-1	TRBJ1-5	.	TGCGCCAGCAGCCAACCCGGGGGGGACACCTTTAGCAATCAGCCCCAGCATTTT	CASSQPGGDTFSNQPQHF
.	TRBV9	TRBJ1-3	.	TGTGCCAGCAGCGTAGGGACCACGCGGGAGACTGGAAACACCATATATTTT	CASSVGTTRETGNTIYF
.	TRBV21-1	TRBJ1-3	.	TGTGCCAGCAGCAAAGGGGGGGGGCTTGGATCTGGAAACACCATATATTTT	CASSKGGGLGSGNTIYF
.	TRBV18	TRBJ2-7	.	TGTGCCAGCTCACTCGATAGCTACGAGCAGTACTTC	CASSLDSYEQYF
.	TRBV18	TRBJ1-1	.	TGTGCCAGCTCACCACCAATCGGTAGCAACACTGAAGCTTTCTTT	CASSPPIGSNTEAFF
few	TRBV30	TRBJ2-2	.	TGTGCCTGGAGCGTCGGTGCTTTGAACACCGGGGAGCTGTTTTTT	CAWSVGALNTGELFF
.	TRBV6-5	TRBJ2-7	TRBD2	TGTGCCAGCAGTTACTCTCGCGGGAGGGACTACGAGCAGTACTTC	CASSYSRGRDYEQYF
.	TRBV5-5	TRBJ2-3	.	TGTGCCAGCAGCTTCTCCGGGGGTTCTTTGGATACGCAGTATTTT	CASSFSGGSLDTQYF
.	TRBV6-5	TRBJ2-7	TRBD2	TGTGCCAGCAGTTACTCGGGGGGGTTTCCCTACGAGCAGTACTTC	CASSYSGGFPYEQYF
once	TRBV19	TRBJ2-1	TRBD2	TGTGCCAGTAGCAAACTAGCGGGGGGGGTCCGTAAGCAGTTCTTC	CASSKLAGGVRKQFF
.	TRBV4-3	TRBJ2-6	.	TGCGCCAGCAGCCAAGATTCTACGATTAACGTCCTGACTTTC	CASSQDSTINVLTF
few	TRBV7-8	TRBJ1-3	.	TGTGCCAGCAGCTTAGCGGGGCCAGGCTCTGGAAACACCATATATTTT	CASSLAGPGSGNTIYF
.	TRBV6-4	TRBJ1-2	.	TGTGCCAGCAGTGACTCCGGAGAGAATGGCTACACCTTC	CASSDSGENGYTF
.	TRBV3-1/TRBV3-2	TRBJ1-2	.	TGTGCCAGCAGCCAAGGCACTTCTAACTATGGCTACACCTTC	CASSQGTSNYGYTF
.	TRBV18	TRBJ1-5	TRBD1	TGTGCCAGCTCACCACCGGGGACAGGGTTACAGCCCCAGCATTTT	CASSPPGTGLQPQHF
.	TRBV3-1/TRBV3-2	TRBJ1-6	.	TGTGCCAGCAGCCCCGACATGATCTCACCCCTCCACTTT	CASSPDMISPLHF
.	TRBV9	TRBJ1-2	TRBD1	TGTGCCAGCAGCCGGGACAGTTACTATGGCTACACCTTC	CASSRDSYYGYTF
.	TRBV3-1/TRBV3-2	TRBJ2-4	TRBD1	TGTGCCAGCAGCCAGGGGACAGCGGTAACCAAAAACATTCAGTACTTC	CASSQGTAVTKNIQYF
.	TRBV9	TRBJ2-1	.	TGTGCCAGCAGCTTACGGACAAGTGGGTTCGGTGAGCAGTTCTTC	CASSLRTSGFGEQFF
.	TRBV6-5	TRBJ2-7	.	TGTGCCAGCAGTCTAGGCGGGATCGAGCAGTACTTC	CASSLGGIEQYF
once	TRBV7-6	TRBJ2-3	TRBD1	TGTGCCAGCAGCCCGACAGGGGCGAGCACAGATACGCAGTATTTT	CASSPTGASTDTQYF
.	TRBV27	TRBJ2-7	TRBD1	TGTGCCAGCAGTTTATTTGGGACAGCCTACGAGCAGTACTTC	CASSLFGTAYEQYF
.	TRBV19	TRBJ1-2	.	TGTGCCAGTAGTACAACCTCGCAGGGGAACTATGGCTACACCTTC	CASSTTSQGNYGYTF